This section outlines one T cell receptor beta chain sequence together with its context. HIV-negative, healthy adults without recent acute infections or vaccinations were the donors. The data were obtained in a study of shared clonotypes between healthy human individuals. Researchers ran the assay at a deep level. Methods used by the authors: ImmunoSEQ sequences covered only the junction and lacked quality scores; filtering therefore differed. Data came from immunoSEQ multiplex PCR; TCRdb stores just in-frame clones and leaves some out. That table is the source of V, J and clone size, and D and trimming were worked out from the DNA. The table has 2.5 million or so clones, approximately 92% seen once. This CDR3 region has 15 residues. V lost 1 base to trimming and J lost 2 bases, with 11 bases between them. Germline values: CDR1 SGHTS, CDR2 YDEGEE.

The TCR sequence derives from a man younger than 35 in good health. The chain employs TRBV5-8 and TRBJ2-3, with D tentatively TRBD2 (7 bases). Sequencing used naive CD4+ T cells sorted from blood. Subset given: CD45RA+ positively selected. In nucleotides, the CDR3 is TGTGCCAGCAGCTTGCAGGGGAGGGTCACAGATACGCAGTATTTT. Translation gives CASSLQGRVTDTQYF.